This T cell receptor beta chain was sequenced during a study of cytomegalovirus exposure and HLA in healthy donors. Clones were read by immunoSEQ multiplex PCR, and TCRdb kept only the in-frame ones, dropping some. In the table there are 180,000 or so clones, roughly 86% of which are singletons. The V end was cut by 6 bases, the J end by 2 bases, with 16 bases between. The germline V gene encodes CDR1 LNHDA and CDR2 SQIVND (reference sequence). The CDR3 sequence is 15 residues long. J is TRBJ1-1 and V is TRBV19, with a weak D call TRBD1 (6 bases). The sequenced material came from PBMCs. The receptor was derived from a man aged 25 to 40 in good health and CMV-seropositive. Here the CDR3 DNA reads TGTGCCAGTAGATCAGGGGAACGGGTCAACACTGAAGCTTTCTTT. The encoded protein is CASRSGERVNTEAFF.